This T cell receptor beta chain was sequenced during a study of Tregs in tolerant kidney transplant recipients (dated by TCRdb to between 2018 and 2021). With regard to the full study: Transplants used related donors with nonmyeloablative bone marrow transplantation; mixed chimerism was transient in the human trials. The study applied TCRbeta sequencing to find donor-specific regulatory T cells before combined kidney and bone marrow transplantation and then followed those same cells after transplant. On the study overall, not on this receptor specifically: For some patients, the PCR primers changed as time went on, which meant samples from those patients could not be compared with one another at the nucleotide level. Biological reproducibility was not examined directly, but technical replication error appeared to be minimal. Expanding Tregs with activated donor B cells appeared to identify the most biologically relevant and donor-specific TCRbeta repertoire. Donor-specific Treg expansion was found to exceed global Treg expansion in tolerant patients, suggesting antigen-driven rather than nonspecific expansion. Because the study included only a small number of patients, the results must be confirmed in larger populations and under other immunosuppression protocols.

Genomic DNA was extracted from sorted cells with the QIAGEN DNeasy Blood and Tissue Kit for TCRbeta CDR3 sequencing. High-throughput TCRbeta CDR3 sequencing, including PCR amplification with bias correction and internal controls, was performed commercially through immunoSEQ. Processing in the source paper ran as follows. Unique productive TCRbeta sequences were defined by CDR3 nucleotide sequence where primers matched, and otherwise by CDR3 amino acid sequence together with Vbeta and Jbeta genes. Sorting error was corrected by removing sequences shared between sorted populations at a frequency ratio of 2:1 or less, and the remaining shared sequences were assigned to the higher population. A sequence was defined as donor-reactive if the sequence was expanded at least 5-fold in CFSE-low cells compared with unstimulated cells and had a frequency of at least 0.01% in CFSE-low cells. Repertoire divergence was quantified by Jensen-Shannon divergence using the top 100 TCRbeta sequences ranked by frequency. When a sample had multiple sequencing runs, each run was corrected for sorting error separately and the runs were then pooled. This immuneACCESS table, as held by TCRdb, lists in-frame sequences with V and J called but not all clones. Of the missing ones, under half trace to an unresolved V gene in checked studies; the others have no known cause. For V, J and clone size, that table is used; D and trimming come from the DNA. The sample table holds over 60,000 clones, of which 85% to 90% were seen once. The top ten clonotypes cover approximately 0.39% of the sample.

The time point tag for this specimen amounts to: blood sample drawn before combined kidney and bone marrow transplant. Unstimulated Tregs (CD4+CD25+CD127-), CD4+ non-Tregs (CD4+CD25-), CD4 and CD8 cells were FACS-sorted from thawed PBMCs. The patients were a few recipients of combined kidney and bone marrow transplants from the ITN036ST trial, and samples were available only from these trial subjects. Healthy control blood was processed by Ficoll density gradient to PBMCs and cryopreserved; patient PBMCs were collected before and after transplant. On this clone: Its cognate antigen has yet to be identified. Base qualities are missing; no much larger clone stands one base away.

The TCR originated in a human donor who received a combined kidney and bone marrow transplant. The sequences come from CD4+ T cells from blood, collected before the transplant.

The encoded CDR3 is CASILDRDNEQFF. The nucleotide sequence is TGTGCCAGCATCCTAGACAGGGACAATGAGCAGTTCTTC. The V and J segments used are TRBV2 and TRBJ2-1; 7 bases in between match TRBD1. The CDR3 sequence holds 13 residues, the cysteine and phenylalanine included. The only DNA kept is the CDR3, 39 bases in frame from the first base. Per the germline V gene, SNHLY is the CDR1 and FYNNEI is the CDR2. Trimming accounts for 7 bases at V and 5 bases at J, while the number of junction bases matched to no gene is 5.